This is a list of T cell receptor beta chains from one sample in a study of chemoradiotherapy in HPV16-positive cancers. Sequencing used immunoSEQ multiplex PCR; TCRdb keeps in-frame clones, though not all of them. Seen here are about 14,000 clones, approximately 89% observed once, and the top ten hold about 3.9%. Sequenced here: tumor tissue, sampled from a patient who underwent chemoradiotherapy. These receptors came from a human donor with HPV-associated anogenital cancer. Both conserved end residues are part of each CDR3. The D gene is left open where the match is weak. For some rows the clone size is stated as once, few or many, or as a class when expanded; others skip it.

j_gene: TRBJ1-2
v_gene: TRBV4-2
abundance: .
d_gene: .
CDR3nt: TGTGCCAGCAGCCAAGACCTCCAGGGCTATGGCTACACCTTC
CDR3aa: CASSQDLQGYGYTF

j_gene: TRBJ2-7
v_gene: TRBV4-3
abundance: .
d_gene: TRBD2
CDR3nt: TGCGCCAGCAGCCAAGGGACTAGCGGGAGAGGCTACGAGCAGTACTTC
CDR3aa: CASSQGTSGRGYEQYF

j_gene: TRBJ2-7
v_gene: TRBV19
abundance: .
d_gene: .
CDR3nt: TGTGCCAGTAGTATTGGCGGGATTAGCAACGAGCAGTACTTC
CDR3aa: CASSIGGISNEQYF

j_gene: TRBJ1-2
v_gene: TRBV5-4
abundance: .
d_gene: .
CDR3nt: TGTGCCAGCAGCTTATCTTCCGGGAACGAGGGCTATGGCTACACCTTC
CDR3aa: CASSLSSGNEGYGYTF

j_gene: TRBJ2-7
v_gene: TRBV14
abundance: .
d_gene: TRBD2
CDR3nt: TGTGCCAGCAGCCAACTAGCGGGATTAGGTATATACGAGCAGTACTTC
CDR3aa: CASSQLAGLGIYEQYF

j_gene: TRBJ2-1
v_gene: TRBV20-1
abundance: .
d_gene: TRBD2
CDR3nt: TGCAGTGCTTATCGGGAGGGCCTCCAGTTCTTC
CDR3aa: CSAYREGLQFF

j_gene: TRBJ1-6
v_gene: TRBV15
abundance: .
d_gene: TRBD1
CDR3nt: TGTGCCACCAGCAGGCAGGGGGTTGACGGTACAAGCTCCTATAATTCACCCCTCCACTTT
CDR3aa: CATSRQGVDGTSSYNSPLHF

j_gene: TRBJ2-7
v_gene: TRBV5-6
abundance: .
d_gene: .
CDR3nt: TGTGCCAGCAGCTCTACTTTTCGGGACAACTCCTACGAGCAGTACTTC
CDR3aa: CASSSTFRDNSYEQYF

j_gene: TRBJ2-1
v_gene: TRBV30
abundance: .
d_gene: .
CDR3nt: TGTGCCTGGAGTGAGGAGTACAATGAGCAGTTCTTC
CDR3aa: CAWSEEYNEQFF

j_gene: TRBJ2-1
v_gene: TRBV11-1
abundance: .
d_gene: TRBD1
CDR3nt: TGTGCCAGCAGCCCCACGGGACAGGGTTGGGAGCAGTTCTTC
CDR3aa: CASSPTGQGWEQFF

j_gene: TRBJ1-1
v_gene: TRBV11-3
abundance: once
d_gene: .
CDR3nt: TGTGCCAGCAGCTTATCCCCCGCCGCTCGAGGCACTGAAGCTTTCTTT
CDR3aa: CASSLSPAARGTEAFF

j_gene: TRBJ2-1
v_gene: TRBV5-6
abundance: once
d_gene: .
CDR3nt: TGTGCCAGCAGCTTGGATCGCGGACCCTACAATGAGCAGTTCTTC
CDR3aa: CASSLDRGPYNEQFF

j_gene: TRBJ2-5
v_gene: TRBV19
abundance: .
d_gene: TRBD2
CDR3nt: TGTGCCAGTAGTATAGATCAACTAGCGGGAGGAGAGACCCAGTACTTC
CDR3aa: CASSIDQLAGGETQYF

j_gene: TRBJ2-3
v_gene: TRBV12-5
abundance: .
d_gene: .
CDR3nt: TGTGCGACCAACAACGGCCCGGATACGCAGTATTTT
CDR3aa: CATNNGPDTQYF

j_gene: TRBJ2-7
v_gene: TRBV7-2
abundance: .
d_gene: .
CDR3nt: TGTGCCAGCAGTTTCCTTGTCGGGGACTCCTACGAGCAGTACTTC
CDR3aa: CASSFLVGDSYEQYF

j_gene: TRBJ2-5
v_gene: TRBV4-2
abundance: .
d_gene: .
CDR3nt: TGTGCCAGCAGCCAAAGCTTACAAGAGACCCAGTACTTC
CDR3aa: CASSQSLQETQYF

j_gene: TRBJ1-6
v_gene: TRBV11-2
abundance: .
d_gene: TRBD1
CDR3nt: TGTGCCAGCACCCGCCGCGGACAGGGGGAATCACCCCTCCACTTT
CDR3aa: CASTRRGQGESPLHF

j_gene: TRBJ2-3
v_gene: TRBV18
abundance: .
d_gene: .
CDR3nt: TGTGCCAGCTCACCAACGGGGGCGGATACGCAGTATTTT
CDR3aa: CASSPTGADTQYF

j_gene: TRBJ2-3
v_gene: TRBV29-1
abundance: .
d_gene: TRBD1
CDR3nt: TGCAGCGGGCGACAGGGGGGCACAGATACGCAGTATTTT
CDR3aa: CSGRQGGTDTQYF

j_gene: TRBJ2-3
v_gene: TRBV28
abundance: .
d_gene: TRBD2
CDR3nt: TGTGCCAGCACCGCGGGAGTCACTGAGGGAGATACGCAGTATTTT
CDR3aa: CASTAGVTEGDTQYF

j_gene: TRBJ2-3
v_gene: TRBV29-1
abundance: .
d_gene: .
CDR3nt: TGTAGCGTTGTCGAAGATACGCAGTATTTT
CDR3aa: CSVVEDTQYF

j_gene: TRBJ2-3
v_gene: TRBV7-3
abundance: .
d_gene: TRBD1
CDR3nt: TGTGCCAGCGGGGTGACAGGGGGAGATACGCAGTATTTT
CDR3aa: CASGVTGGDTQYF

j_gene: TRBJ1-5
v_gene: TRBV6-5
abundance: .
d_gene: .
CDR3nt: TGTGCCAGCAGTCCCACAAGTAGCAATCAGCCCCAGCATTTT
CDR3aa: CASSPTSSNQPQHF

j_gene: TRBJ1-2
v_gene: TRBV30
abundance: few
d_gene: .
CDR3nt: TGTGCCTGGGCGACATTAACCTATGGCTACACCTTC
CDR3aa: CAWATLTYGYTF

j_gene: TRBJ2-6
v_gene: TRBV5-1
abundance: .
d_gene: .
CDR3nt: TGCGCCAGCAGCTTGGCCCCGGGCTCTGGGGCCAACGTCCTGACTTTC
CDR3aa: CASSLAPGSGANVLTF

j_gene: TRBJ2-7
v_gene: TRBV7-2
abundance: .
d_gene: TRBD2
CDR3nt: TGTGCCAGCAAGGCGGGAGGGCCGGTGTACGAGCAGTACTTC
CDR3aa: CASKAGGPVYEQYF

j_gene: TRBJ2-1
v_gene: TRBV5-1
abundance: .
d_gene: TRBD1
CDR3nt: TGCGCCAGCAGCTATGGACAGGGGAGCATGGATGAGCAGTTCTTC
CDR3aa: CASSYGQGSMDEQFF

j_gene: TRBJ2-1
v_gene: TRBV10-3
abundance: .
d_gene: .
CDR3nt: TGTGCCATCGGTTATAGCGTGGGTGTTGACAATGAGCAGTTCTTC
CDR3aa: CAIGYSVGVDNEQFF

j_gene: TRBJ2-7
v_gene: TRBV19
abundance: once
d_gene: .
CDR3nt: TGTGCCAGTACCTCAAGGGGGGGCGAGCAGTACTTC
CDR3aa: CASTSRGGEQYF

j_gene: TRBJ2-5
v_gene: TRBV20-1
abundance: once
d_gene: .
CDR3nt: TGCAGGGTAGCGGACCAAGAGACCCAGTACTTC
CDR3aa: CRVADQETQYF

j_gene: TRBJ1-1
v_gene: TRBV30
abundance: .
d_gene: TRBD1
CDR3nt: TGTGCCTGGACACAGGGGCGAGAAGAAGCTTTCTTT
CDR3aa: CAWTQGREEAFF

j_gene: TRBJ1-2
v_gene: TRBV11-3
abundance: .
d_gene: .
CDR3nt: TGTGCCAGCAGGGGTAGGGAAGGGGATGGCTATGGCTACACCTTC
CDR3aa: CASRGREGDGYGYTF

j_gene: TRBJ2-3
v_gene: TRBV5-1
abundance: once
d_gene: TRBD1
CDR3nt: TGCGCCAGCAGCTGGGACAGCAGCACAGATACGCAGTATTTT
CDR3aa: CASSWDSSTDTQYF

j_gene: TRBJ1-1
v_gene: TRBV19
abundance: .
d_gene: .
CDR3nt: TGTGCCAGTAGCACCCGGGACAACACTGAAGCTTTCTTT
CDR3aa: CASSTRDNTEAFF

j_gene: TRBJ1-2
v_gene: TRBV2
abundance: few
d_gene: TRBD1
CDR3nt: TGTGCCAGCAATGATTGGACAGGGAACTATGGCTACACCTTC
CDR3aa: CASNDWTGNYGYTF

j_gene: TRBJ2-7
v_gene: TRBV11-2
abundance: once
d_gene: .
CDR3nt: TGTGCCAGCAGCTTAGCCCACGCGTACTCCTACGAGCAGTACTTC
CDR3aa: CASSLAHAYSYEQYF

j_gene: TRBJ1-4
v_gene: TRBV6-5
abundance: .
d_gene: .
CDR3nt: TGTGCCAGCAGTTTTGGCCCACTCCGGTCCCATGAAAAACTGTTTTTT
CDR3aa: CASSFGPLRSHEKLFF